The 10 T cell receptor beta chains below come from one sample, sequenced in a study of T cell responses to AZD1222 COVID-19 vaccine. TCRdb's copy holds only in-frame clones and misses some; the assay was immunoSEQ multiplex PCR. The sample lists about 200,000 clones, roughly 94% seen once, with approximately 1.5% in the top ten. The material sequenced was peripheral blood, taken 28 days after the second dose of the MenACWY control vaccine. The receptors were sampled from an adult who received the MenACWY meningococcal vaccine as a control.

The chain uses TRBV28 and TRBJ1-1, with D unclear. CDR3 length: 11 residues. V lost 7 bases and J 1 base, leaving 4 bases between the germline ends. CDR1 and CDR2 from the germline V gene are MDHEN and SYDVKM. The CDR3 reads CASKKNTEAFF. DNA for the CDR3: TGTGCCAGCAAGAAGAACACTGAAGCTTTCTTT.

The chain is built from TRBV9 and TRBJ2-4; TRBD1 matches 7 bases. J lost 8 bases, V lost 3 bases, and 5 bases had no gene match. The CDR3 consists of 13 residues. Germline lookup yields CDR1 SGDLS and CDR2 YYNGEE. The CDR3 DNA reads as TGTGCCAGCAGCGGGCAGGGGGATGACATTCAGTACTTC. It yields the protein CASSGQGDDIQYF.

This sequence joins TRBV27 and TRBJ2-7; D unresolved. The V end lost 0 bases, the J end lost 4 bases, and 7 bases lay between the germline ends. The CDR3 runs 13 residues. The germline CDR1 and CDR2 sequences are MNHEY and SMNVEV (reference sequence). The CDR3 DNA reads TGTGCCAGCAGTTTATCCCGCCCTTACGAGCAGTACTTC. Protein product: CASSLSRPYEQYF.

The chain joins TRBV29-1 to TRBJ1-1; D is undetermined. The CDR3 extends over 12 amino acids. Looked up from germline, CDR1 is SQVTM and CDR2 is ANQGSEA. The V gene lost 5 bases and the J gene lost 0 bases, with 7 bases spanning the gap. CDR3 protein: CSVPAMNTEAFF. The CDR3, as DNA: TGCAGCGTTCCGGCGATGAACACTGAAGCTTTCTTT. The variable domain in full, with the rest retrieved from reference TRBV29-1 and TRBJ1-1, is SAVISQKPSRDICQRGTSLTIQCQVDSQVTMMFWYRQQPGQSLTLIATANQGSEATYESGFVIDKFPISRPNLTFSTLTVSNMSPEDSSIYLCSVPAMNTEAFFGQGTRLTVV.

The genes are TRBV6-6 and TRBJ1-2; a weak D match, TRBD1 (5 bases). The CDR3 runs 15 residues. V was shortened by 0 bases and J by 4 bases, with 12 bases between the two germline ends. Germline assignment: CDR1 MNHNY and CDR2 SVGAGI (reference sequence). CDR3 sequence reads: CASSYSTSGGYGYTF. In DNA, the CDR3 is TGTGCCAGCAGTTACTCGACTTCGGGGGGCTATGGCTACACCTTC.

The genes are TRBV19 and TRBJ1-5, with TRBD1 matching 10 bases. CDR3 length: 16 residues. J gave up 6 bases and V 4 bases, and 9 bases lay outside the gene matches. From germline, CDR1 is LNHDA and CDR2 SQIVND (reference sequence). The DNA for the CDR3 is TGTGCCAGTAGTACTGACGGGACAGGGGATGGTCAGCCCCAGCATTTT. This translates into CASSTDGTGDGQPQHF.

CDR3 amino acids: CASSRIGADQETQYF. DNA for the CDR3: TGTGCCAGCTCACGCATCGGGGCTGACCAAGAGACCCAGTACTTC. The chain employs TRBV18 and TRBJ2-5; D is tentatively TRBD1 or TRBD2 (5 bases each). V lost 4 bases and J lost 0, with 12 bases in between. This CDR3 region has 15 residues. Germline V gene lookup returns CDR1 KGHSH and CDR2 LQKENI.

This chain joins TRBV16 and TRBJ1-1, with D perhaps matching TRBD1 (5 bases). Trimming removed 0 bases at V and 1 base at J, with 6 bases between. The CDR3 runs 14 residues. The V gene's germline CDR1 is KGHSY and CDR2 FQNENV. Here the CDR3 DNA reads TGTGCCAGCAGCCAATCGGGGCAGAACACTGAAGCTTTCTTT. Translated: CASSQSGQNTEAFF.

The V call is TRBV4-1, the J call TRBJ1-5; no definite D call. The CDR3 has 14 residues. Trimming shortened V by 3 bases and J by 4 bases, and 10 bases separated the two germline ends. The germline gives CDR1 MGHRA, CDR2 YSYEKL. In DNA, the CDR3 is TGCGCCAGCAGCCATCCACCAAGTAATCAGCCCCAGCATTTT. Its translation is CASSHPPSNQPQHF.

The gene calls are TRBV4-2 and TRBJ1-2; TRBD1 is a possible D gene (6 bases). The CDR3 contains 13 residues. Germline V gene sequence: CDR1 LGHNA, CDR2 YNFKEQ. V dropped 1 base and J dropped 6 bases, with 9 bases sitting between them. CDR3 amino acids: CASSQAAGDGYTF. CDR3 DNA: TGTGCCAGCAGCCAAGCCGCAGGGGATGGCTACACCTTC.